This T cell receptor (beta chain) emerged from a study of cytomegalovirus exposure and HLA in healthy donors. Generated by immunoSEQ multiplex PCR, the TCRdb table keeps only in-frame clones and is missing some. The sample contains around 300,000 clones, more than 75% of which appear only once. The clonotype was recovered from a woman aged 18 to 35 in good health and CMV-seronegative. Sequencing used PBMCs.

CDR3 DNA sequence: TGTGCCACCATGGGGGAGCGGGGTCAGCCCCAGCATTTT. Its translation: CATMGERGQPQHF. The chain uses TRBV15 and TRBJ1-5; possibly TRBD1 for D (5 bases). V lost 7 bases and J lost 6, with 13 bases in between. The CDR3 is made up of 13 amino acids. The germline V gene has CDR1 LNHNV and CDR2 YYDKDF (reference sequence). The whole variable domain, remainder taken from reference TRBV15 and TRBJ1-5, is DAMVIQNPRYQVTQFGKPVTLSCSQTLNHNVMYWYQQKSSQAPKLLFHYYDKDFNNEADTPDNFQSRRPNTSFCFLDIRSPGLGDTAMYLCATMGERGQPQHFGDGTRLSIL.